This T cell receptor beta chain is from a study of T cell changes during pregnancy in multiple sclerosis. Libraries were prepared by immunoSEQ multiplex PCR; TCRdb keeps only in-frame clonotypes and omits some of them. The sample includes about 64,000 clones, roughly 92% of them seen just once. The table lists this clone with a count of one. The V and J ends lost 3 bases and 0 bases, in that order; junction bases with no gene match: 19. The germline V gene encodes CDR1 MGHRA and CDR2 YSYEKL. The CDR3 has 21 residues. V usage is TRBV4-1 and J usage is TRBJ2-1; 8 nucleotides align to TRBD2. The TCR sequence derives from a female donor with multiple sclerosis, enrolled in a pregnancy study. This sample comprised peripheral blood, obtained in the second trimester of pregnancy. The CDR3 bases are TGCGCCAGCAGCCACCCCGGGAGGCGGGAGGCATCAAGGAGCTCCTACAATGAGCAGTTCTTC. This sequence encodes CASSHPGRREASRSSYNEQFF.